The sequence of this T cell receptor beta chain was determined in a study of human T cells and chemical hapten exposure. Study findings and constraints: Correlating positively with patch test score were the PT1 expanded TCR counts.

A remark on this clonotype: The antigen remains undetermined.

Time point noted: pre-sensitization, week 0. Sample treatment: therapeutic diphenylcyclopropenone sensitization with weekly scalp DPC. Donation of samples came from alopecia patients who were 18 to 70 years old and suitable for DPC. Each CDR3 protein gets one entry after TCRdb re-called the RACE reads with MiXCR. The repertoire holds around 300,000 distinct CDR3 sequences, with 7.5% to 8% as singletons. This CDR3 region has 16 residues. Germline CDR1 is MGHRA and CDR2 is YSYEKL. Losses at the gene ends were 1 base for V and 0 bases for J; bases not matched to a gene: 1. The specimen was whole blood, collected in connection with sensitization to the hapten diphenylcyclopropenone (DPC). The sequence was obtained from a man in his late teens or twenties with alopecia areata. Some clones in this sample may be carry-over from other donors' samples. The genes are TRBV4-1 and TRBJ2-7, with 12 bases aligning to TRBD2. This chain's CDR3 is CASSQVTSGGSYEQYF. The CDR3 DNA reads as TGCGCCAGCAGCCAAGTGACTAGCGGGGGCTCCTACGAGCAGTACTTC.